This is a list of T cell receptor beta chains from one sample in a study of blood T cells in healthy people across ages. TCRdb re-analysed the 5' RACE reads in MiXCR, keeping a single row per CDR3 protein. The sample has some 1 million distinct CDR3 sequences, 35% to 50% seen once. Sequenced input: blood. All receptors come from a woman aged 55-69 years in good health. Each CDR3 is given with its conserved first and last residue. Each record gives: clone size, D gene, J gene, V gene, CDR3 protein, CDR3 DNA. A D gene is named only where the DNA matches it firmly. Clone size appears in some rows only: once, few, many, or a class for an expanded clone.

size: .; D: .; J: TRBJ2-3; V: TRBV19; CDR3: CASRGLDTQYF; DNA: TGTGCCAGCAGGGGACTAGATACGCAGTATTTT
size: .; D: TRBD1; J: TRBJ2-7; V: TRBV6-1; CDR3: CASRGTGSDYEQYF; DNA: TGTGCCAGCCGAGGGACAGGGAGTGACTACGAGCAGTACTTC
size: .; D: .; J: TRBJ2-5; V: TRBV11-2; CDR3: CASSQGRAENTEYF; DNA: TGTGCCAGCAGCCAGGGCAGGGCGGAAAACACGGAGTACTTC
size: many; D: TRBD2; J: TRBJ2-7; V: TRBV20-1; CDR3: CSADRGGHEQYF; DNA: TGCAGTGCTGATAGGGGAGGGCACGAGCAGTACTTC
size: .; D: .; J: TRBJ2-5; V: TRBV3-1; CDR3: CASNPRPWGQETQYF; DNA: TGTGCCAGCAACCCCCGACCTTGGGGCCAAGAGACCCAGTACTTC
size: .; D: TRBD2; J: TRBJ2-3; V: TRBV7-3; CDR3: CASSQGLAVDTQYF; DNA: TGTGCCAGCAGCCAGGGACTAGCGGTAGATACGCAGTATTTT
size: .; D: TRBD1; J: TRBJ2-5; V: TRBV19; CDR3: CASSITGAYQETQYF; DNA: TGTGCCAGTAGTATAACAGGGGCCTACCAAGAGACCCAGTACTTC
size: .; D: TRBD1; J: TRBJ2-7; V: TRBV20-1; CDR3: CSARGGTGRSEQYF; DNA: TGCAGTGCTAGAGGAGGGACAGGGCGGTCCGAGCAGTACTTC
size: .; D: .; J: TRBJ2-7; V: TRBV5-1; CDR3: CASSVSSAGHEQYF; DNA: TGCGCCAGCAGCGTATCTAGCGCCGGACACGAGCAGTACTTC
size: .; D: TRBD2; J: TRBJ2-7; V: TRBV20-1; CDR3: CSARDPGLAVYNEQYF; DNA: TGCAGTGCTAGGGACCCGGGACTAGCAGTTTACAATGAGCAGTACTTC
size: .; D: TRBD1; J: TRBJ1-1; V: TRBV6-6; CDR3: CASSYSVGQGREAFF; DNA: TGTGCCAGCAGTTACTCGGTGGGACAGGGAAGGGAAGCTTTCTTT
size: few; D: .; J: TRBJ1-6; V: TRBV20-1; CDR3: CSASRASSYNSPLHF; DNA: TGCAGTGCTAGTAGAGCTAGCTCCTATAATTCACCCCTCCACTTT
size: many; D: TRBD1; J: TRBJ2-7; V: TRBV27; CDR3: CASSPGQGPYEQYF; DNA: TGCGCCAGCAGCCCTGGACAGGGCCCCTACGAGCAGTACTTC
size: .; D: .; J: TRBJ2-6; V: TRBV5-1; CDR3: CASSLSWTASLSGANVLTF; DNA: TGCGCCAGCAGCTTGTCCTGGACCGCCTCTCTCTCTGGGGCCAACGTCCTGACTTTC
size: .; D: .; J: TRBJ2-1; V: TRBV2; CDR3: CASKSGYNEQFF; DNA: TGTGCCAGCAAGTCTGGGTACAATGAGCAGTTCTTC
size: few; D: .; J: TRBJ2-3; V: TRBV10-3; CDR3: CAISESRLSLTDTQYF; DNA: TGTGCCATCAGTGAGTCCCGACTATCCCTCACAGATACGCAGTATTTT
size: few; D: TRBD1; J: TRBJ2-7; V: TRBV11-2; CDR3: CASSPGTGFHEQYF; DNA: TGTGCCAGCAGTCCCGGGACAGGGTTCCACGAGCAGTACTTC
size: .; D: TRBD1; J: TRBJ2-5; V: TRBV27; CDR3: CASRQINRGMGETQYF; DNA: TGTGCCAGCAGACAGATTAACAGGGGTATGGGAGAGACCCAGTACTTC
size: few; D: TRBD1; J: TRBJ2-3; V: TRBV6-5; CDR3: CASSHPGQWRDTQYF; DNA: TGTGCCAGCAGTCACCCGGGACAGTGGAGAGATACGCAGTATTTT
size: .; D: .; J: TRBJ2-1; V: TRBV2; CDR3: CASGRVDEQFF; DNA: TGTGCCAGCGGACGTGTGGATGAGCAGTTCTTC